Sequencing of this TCR beta chain was carried out in a study of blood T cell repertoires in COVID-19. The wider study: COVID-19 samples, acute and convalescent, were from the United States, Italy and Spain. PBMCs, B-cell-depleted T cells, or T cells were the source of the cDNA or gDNA that made up the material.

The participants were between roughly 18 and 90 years old and came from 24 US areas. Assignment of participants to cohorts was predicated upon participant-reported clinical history. Clones were sequenced by immunoSEQ multiplex PCR, and TCRdb holds only the in-frame ones, with some missing. This sample has about 130,000 clones; around 80% occur once, and the top ten carry roughly 2.2%. This clone occurred once. From germline, CDR1 is SNHLY and CDR2 FYNNEI. The CDR3 has 16 amino acids. Trimming cost V 6 bases and J 0 bases; bases outside gene matches: 5. Sequencing input: PBMCs or T cells enriched from blood (not recorded which). This chain uses TRBV2 with TRBJ2-3; 11 bases are shared with TRBD2. The receptor was derived from a man in his forties with acute COVID-19. CDR3 coding DNA: TGTGCCAGCAGCCTAGCGGGGGGCCTTAGCACAGATACGCAGTATTTT. Its protein is CASSLAGGLSTDTQYF.